This TCR beta chain was captured in a study of monozygotic twins with inflammatory bowel disease. Germline V CDR1 and CDR2: DFQATT, SNEGSKA (reference sequence). The CDR3 sequence is 12 residues long. Using the 5' RACE reads, TCRdb records one entry per CDR3 protein without DNA. The sample table sets out over 150,000 distinct CDR3 sequences. This TCR derives from a human donor with ulcerative colitis or Crohn's disease, or a healthy co-twin of an affected twin (not recorded which). The chain recombines TRBV20-1 with TRBJ2-2. Sequencing was performed on blood. The CDR3 region is CSARSLGGELFF.